The next 3 T cell receptor beta chains were all read from a single sample in a study of memory CD4+ T cells and cytomegalovirus serostatus. The sort gate was single viable CD3+CD4+CD8-CD45RO+ cells for memory CD4+ T cells. Measured with immunoSEQ multiplex PCR; TCRdb has only the in-frame clones, and not every one. Here the sample spans 70,000 or so clones, roughly 80% being singletons. Specimen: memory CD4+ T cells from blood. The receptors derive from an adult in good health and CMV-seropositive.

The V and J genes are TRBV6-5 and TRBJ1-2, with a weak D call TRBD1 (5 bases). Germline CDR1 MNHEY, CDR2 SVGAGI. CDR3 length equals 12 residues. The CDR3 DNA reads as TGTGCGACTAAGGACAAGAACTATGGCTACACCTTC. Its translation: CATKDKNYGYTF.

The CDR3 spells CASSVWAEAFF. CDR3 sequence (DNA): TGTGCCAGTTCGGTTTGGGCTGAAGCTTTCTTT. The J gene is TRBJ1-1, the V gene TRBV19; D remains ambiguous. The V gene lost 8 bases and the J gene lost 6 bases, with 10 bases spanning the gap. Germline CDR1 is LNHDA and CDR2 is SQIVND (reference sequence). This CDR3 has 11 amino acids.

The chain joins TRBV29-1 to TRBJ1-1; the D is unclear. The CDR3 consists of 14 residues. Trimming pared 0 bases from V and 3 bases from J, leaving 11 bases between. In germline, CDR1 is SQVTM, CDR2 ANQGSEA. The CDR3 loop is CSVEDFRRDTEAFF. The CDR3 coding sequence is TGCAGCGTTGAAGATTTTAGGCGAGACACTGAAGCTTTCTTT.